This T cell receptor beta chain was profiled in a study of response to subunit inactivated influenza vaccine. Study-wide findings and caveats: New T cells are recruited in small numbers by each seasonal influenza vaccination, according to the authors' suggestion.

In the case of this clonotype: Its antigen remains unknown.

The CDR3 is 13 residues long. The V end was cut by 3 bases, the J end by 9 bases, with 12 bases between. Germline values: CDR1 MGHRA, CDR2 YSYEKL. Each CDR3 protein is one row after TCRdb ran MiXCR on the RT-PCR reads. The table has around 320,000 distinct CDR3 sequences, 22% seen once. The gene calls are TRBV4-1 and TRBJ2-1, with D unresolved. The receptor comes from a man between 50 and 70 years old who received an inactivated influenza vaccine. Sequencing used PBMCs from blood, obtained about 20 months after vaccination. CDR3 in amino acids: CASSQDDLSEQFF. The CDR3 nucleotides read TGCGCCAGCAGCCAGGACGACCTCAGTGAGCAGTTCTTC.